This TCR beta chain came from a study of monozygotic twins with inflammatory bowel disease. TCRdb reprocessed the 5' RACE reads and keeps a single row for each CDR3 protein, giving no DNA. With about 160,000 distinct CDR3 sequences in the sample, the ten largest clones hold approximately 3%. This CDR3 is built from 16 residues. Germline values: CDR1 MDHEN, CDR2 SYDVKM. The material sequenced was blood. This clonotype originated in a human donor with ulcerative colitis or Crohn's disease, or a healthy co-twin of an affected twin (not recorded which). The V call is TRBV28, the J call TRBJ2-7; TCRdb's D call of TRBD1 is untestable without DNA. CDR3 residues: CASSLTGRQGANEQYF.